This record concerns one T cell receptor (beta chain) sequence. Its target is not known. This sample was taken from a study of shared clonotypes between healthy human individuals. On the study more broadly: The cohort had two women and a few men, ages 18 to 49. General observations from the study: Sampling used blood alone; tissue repertoires probably differ.

Bulk PBMC genomic DNA spanned ten immunoSEQ deep plates. The protocol was immunoSEQ multiplex PCR, while the TCRdb copy is restricted to in-frame clones and leaves out a portion. This table holds approximately 440,000 clones, approximately 80% found once. With V trimmed by 0 bases and J by 2 bases, 6 bases remained unmatched. CDR1 and CDR2 (germline): SGHDT, YYEEEE. The CDR3 is 16 residues long. HIV-negative, healthy adults without recent acute infections or vaccinations were the donors. The chain carries TRBV5-6 and TRBJ2-7, with 9 bases fitting TRBD1. Material: PBMCs. The receptor was isolated from a woman aged 40-49 years in good health. Some clones in this sample may be carry-over from other donors' samples. In DNA, the CDR3 is TGTGCCAGCAGCTTGGTCTTAGGGACAGGGACCTACGAGCAGTACTTC. Amino acids: CASSLVLGTGTYEQYF. The whole variable domain, remainder taken from reference TRBV5-6 and TRBJ2-7, is DAGVTQSPTHLIKTRGQQVTLRCSPKSGHDTVSWYQQALGQGPQFIFQYYEEEERQRGNFPDRFSGHQFPNYSSELNVNALLLGDSALYLCASSLVLGTGTYEQYFGPGTRLTVT.